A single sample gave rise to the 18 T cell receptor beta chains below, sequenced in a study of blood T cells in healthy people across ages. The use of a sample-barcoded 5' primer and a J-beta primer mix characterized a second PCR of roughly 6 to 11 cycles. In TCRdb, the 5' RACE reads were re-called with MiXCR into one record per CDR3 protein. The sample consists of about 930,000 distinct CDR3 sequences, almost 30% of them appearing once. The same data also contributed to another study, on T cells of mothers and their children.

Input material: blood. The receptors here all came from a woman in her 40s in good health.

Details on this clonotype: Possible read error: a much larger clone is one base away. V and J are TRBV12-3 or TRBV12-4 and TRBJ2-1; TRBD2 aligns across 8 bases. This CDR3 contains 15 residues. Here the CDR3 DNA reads TGTGCCAGCAGTTTATCGGCTAGCGGGTACAATAAGCAGTTCTTC. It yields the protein CASSLSASGYNKQFF.

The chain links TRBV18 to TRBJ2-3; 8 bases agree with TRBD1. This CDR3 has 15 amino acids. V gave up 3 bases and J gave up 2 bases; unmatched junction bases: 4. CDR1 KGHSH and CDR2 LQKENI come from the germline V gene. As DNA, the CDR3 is TGTGCCAGCTCACCGGGGACAGGTGACACAGATACGCAGTATTTT. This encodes CASSPGTGDTDTQYF.

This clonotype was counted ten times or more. In nucleotides, the CDR3 is TGTGCCAGCAGTTTTGGACTAGCGGGGATTAATGAGCAGTTCTTC. This encodes CASSFGLAGINEQFF. The gene calls are TRBV27 and TRBJ2-1; the match to TRBD2 covers 12 bases. CDR3 size: 15 residues. Germline CDR1 and CDR2: MNHEY and SMNVEV (reference sequence). J gave up 7 bases and V 3 bases, and 4 bases lay outside the gene matches.

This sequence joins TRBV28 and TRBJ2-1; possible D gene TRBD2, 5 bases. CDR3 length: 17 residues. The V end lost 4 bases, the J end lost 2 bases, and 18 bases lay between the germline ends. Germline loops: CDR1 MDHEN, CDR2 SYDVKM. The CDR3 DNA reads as TGTGCCAGCAGTTCCCCCGTCACTGGGAGCCCCTACAATGAGCAGTTCTTC. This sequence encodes CASSSPVTGSPYNEQFF.

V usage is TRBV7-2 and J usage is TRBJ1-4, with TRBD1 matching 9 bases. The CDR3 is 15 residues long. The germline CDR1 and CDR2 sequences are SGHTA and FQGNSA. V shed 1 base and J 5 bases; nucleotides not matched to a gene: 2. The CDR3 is CASSLEGQGNEKLFF. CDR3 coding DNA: TGTGCCAGCAGCTTAGAGGGACAGGGAAATGAAAAACTGTTTTTT.

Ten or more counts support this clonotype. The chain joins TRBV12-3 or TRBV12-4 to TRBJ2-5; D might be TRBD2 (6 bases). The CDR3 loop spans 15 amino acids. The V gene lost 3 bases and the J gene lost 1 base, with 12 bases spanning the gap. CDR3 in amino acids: CASSFGGVLQETQYF. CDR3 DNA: TGTGCCAGCAGTTTTGGCGGGGTTCTCCAAGAGACCCAGTACTTC.

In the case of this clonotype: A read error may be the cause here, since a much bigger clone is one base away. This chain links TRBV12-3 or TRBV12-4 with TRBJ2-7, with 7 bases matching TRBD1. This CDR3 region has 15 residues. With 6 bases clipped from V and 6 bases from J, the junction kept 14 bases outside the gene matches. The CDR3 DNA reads TGTGCCAGCAGCCAGGACAGGTCGGTCCCTCTCGAGCAGTACTTC. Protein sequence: CASSQDRSVPLEQYF.

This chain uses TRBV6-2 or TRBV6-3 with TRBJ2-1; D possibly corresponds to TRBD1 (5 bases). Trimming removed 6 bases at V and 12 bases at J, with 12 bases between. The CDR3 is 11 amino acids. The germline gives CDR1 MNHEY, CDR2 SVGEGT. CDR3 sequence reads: CASRLRQTQFF. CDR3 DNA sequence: TGTGCCAGCAGGCTTAGACAGACGCAGTTCTTC.

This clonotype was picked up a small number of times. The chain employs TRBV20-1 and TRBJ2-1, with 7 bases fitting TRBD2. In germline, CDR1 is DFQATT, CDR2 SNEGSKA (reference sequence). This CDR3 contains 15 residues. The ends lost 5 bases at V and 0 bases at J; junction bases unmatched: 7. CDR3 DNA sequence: TGCAGTGCTTTCGGACTAGACGACTCCTACAATGAGCAGTTCTTC. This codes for CSAFGLDDSYNEQFF.

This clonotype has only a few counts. CDR3 nucleotide sequence: TGCAGTGCCCCTCCCGGGACCTACACTGAAGCTTTCTTT. Translating gives CSAPPGTYTEAFF. V gene TRBV20-1 combines with J gene TRBJ1-1; D possibly corresponds to TRBD1 (5 bases). This CDR3 contains 13 residues. With 6 bases removed from V and 3 bases from J, the gap between germline ends came to 14 bases. Germline CDR1 reads DFQATT; CDR2 reads SNEGSKA (reference sequence).

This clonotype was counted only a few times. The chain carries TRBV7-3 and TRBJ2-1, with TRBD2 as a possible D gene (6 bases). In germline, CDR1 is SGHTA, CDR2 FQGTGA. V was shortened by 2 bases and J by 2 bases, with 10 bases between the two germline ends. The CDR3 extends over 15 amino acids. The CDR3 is CASSLDASAYNEQFF. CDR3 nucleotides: TGTGCCAGCAGCTTAGACGCTAGCGCCTACAATGAGCAGTTCTTC.

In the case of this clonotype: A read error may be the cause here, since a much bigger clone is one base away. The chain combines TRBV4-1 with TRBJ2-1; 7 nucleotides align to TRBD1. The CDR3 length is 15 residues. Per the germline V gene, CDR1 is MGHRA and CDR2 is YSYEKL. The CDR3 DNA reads TGCGCCAGCAGCCAGAGACAGGGAGCCGATAATGGGCAGTTCTTC. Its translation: CASSQRQGADNGQFF.

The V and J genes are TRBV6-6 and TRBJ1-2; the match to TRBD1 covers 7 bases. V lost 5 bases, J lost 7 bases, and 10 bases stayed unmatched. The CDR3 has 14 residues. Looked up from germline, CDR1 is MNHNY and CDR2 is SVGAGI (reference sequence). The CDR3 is CASSHDRARGGYTF. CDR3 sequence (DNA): TGTGCCAGCAGTCACGACAGGGCCCGGGGTGGCTACACCTTC.

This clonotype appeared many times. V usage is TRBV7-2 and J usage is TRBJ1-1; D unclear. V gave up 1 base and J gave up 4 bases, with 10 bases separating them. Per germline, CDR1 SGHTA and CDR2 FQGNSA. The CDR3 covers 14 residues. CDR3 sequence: CASSLVVGLTEAFF. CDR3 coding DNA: TGTGCCAGCAGCTTAGTGGTGGGTCTCACTGAAGCTTTCTTT.

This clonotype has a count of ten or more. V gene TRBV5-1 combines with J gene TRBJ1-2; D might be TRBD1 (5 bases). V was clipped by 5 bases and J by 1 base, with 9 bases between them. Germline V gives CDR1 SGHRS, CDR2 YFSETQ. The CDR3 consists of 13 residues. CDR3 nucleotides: TGCGCCAGCAGTGGGACGGATAACTATGGCTACACCTTC. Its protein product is CASSGTDNYGYTF.

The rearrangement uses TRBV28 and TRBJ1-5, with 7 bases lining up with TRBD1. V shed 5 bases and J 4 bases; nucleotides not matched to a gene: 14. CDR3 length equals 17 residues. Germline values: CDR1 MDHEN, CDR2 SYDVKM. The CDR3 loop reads CASSPHRGGAGNQPQHF. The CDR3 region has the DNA TGTGCCAGCAGTCCTCACCGAGGGGGCGCAGGAAATCAGCCCCAGCATTTT.

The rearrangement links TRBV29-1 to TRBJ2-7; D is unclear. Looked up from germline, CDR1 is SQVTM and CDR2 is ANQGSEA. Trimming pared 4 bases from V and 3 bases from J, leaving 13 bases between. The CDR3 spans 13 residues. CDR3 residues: CSVAFRTHYEQYF. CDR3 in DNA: TGCAGCGTTGCCTTCCGGACCCACTACGAGCAGTACTTC.

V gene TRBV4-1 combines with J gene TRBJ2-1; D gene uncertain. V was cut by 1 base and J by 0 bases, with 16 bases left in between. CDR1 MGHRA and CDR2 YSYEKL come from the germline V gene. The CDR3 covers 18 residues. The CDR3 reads CASSQGLVVVSSYNEQFF. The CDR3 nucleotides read TGCGCCAGCAGCCAAGGGTTAGTAGTAGTGAGCTCCTACAATGAGCAGTTCTTC.